Given below is one T cell receptor beta chain in context. The antigen is undetermined. Included in the TCR beta cDNA libraries were unique molecular identifiers. TCRdb redid the calling of the PCR reads with MiXCR, one entry per CDR3 protein. This table has hundreds of thousands of distinct CDR3 sequences, around 64% appearing once. Germline V gene sequence: CDR1 ENHRY, CDR2 SYGVKD. This CDR3 spans 15 amino acids. The J segment lost 2 bases and the V segment lost 10 bases, leaving 9 bases of the junction unmatched. The data stem from a study of post-analysis software for immune sequencing data. Study-level findings and limits: Five TRBV segments (TRBV5-6, TRBV5-1 and TRBV20-1 among them) occurred more frequently in patients than in controls. Multiple sclerosis was associated with a significant reduction in normalized Chao1 diversity relative to controls.

The sample comprised blood. This chain links TRBV10-3 with TRBJ1-4, with 8 bases identical to TRBD1. The sequence was obtained from a girl aged 2-10 years with multiple sclerosis. The CDR3 spells CATRQGRSTNEKLFF. DNA of the CDR3: TGTGCCACAAGACAGGGGCGGTCGACTAATGAAAAACTGTTTTTT.